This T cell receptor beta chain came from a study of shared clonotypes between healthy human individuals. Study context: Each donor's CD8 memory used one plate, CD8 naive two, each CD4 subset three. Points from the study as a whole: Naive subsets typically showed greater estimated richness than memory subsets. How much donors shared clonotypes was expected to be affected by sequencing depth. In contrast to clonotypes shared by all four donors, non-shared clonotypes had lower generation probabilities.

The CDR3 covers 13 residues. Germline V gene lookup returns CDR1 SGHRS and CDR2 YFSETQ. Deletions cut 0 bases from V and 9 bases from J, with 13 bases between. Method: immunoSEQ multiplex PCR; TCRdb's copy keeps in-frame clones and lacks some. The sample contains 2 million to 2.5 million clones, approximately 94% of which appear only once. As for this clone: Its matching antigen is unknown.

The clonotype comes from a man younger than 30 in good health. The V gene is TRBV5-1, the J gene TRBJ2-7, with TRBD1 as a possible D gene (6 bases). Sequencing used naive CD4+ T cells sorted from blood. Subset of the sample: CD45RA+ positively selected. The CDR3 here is CASSLEQGRGQYF. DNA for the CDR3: TGCGCCAGCAGCTTGGAACAGGGCCGCGGGCAGTACTTC. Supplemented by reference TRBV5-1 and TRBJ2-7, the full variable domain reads KAGVTQTPRYLIKTRGQQVTLSCSPISGHRSVSWYQQTPGQGLQFLFEYFSETQRNKGNFPGRFSGRQFSNSRSEMNVSTLELGDSALYLCASSLEQGRGQYFGPGTRLTVT.